The rows below give T cell receptor beta chains drawn from one sample of a study of blood T cell repertoires in COVID-19. Measured with immunoSEQ multiplex PCR; TCRdb has only the in-frame clones, and not every one. Among under 60,000 clones listed, around four fifths were seen once. Sequenced material: peripheral blood. The receptors here all came from a human donor in a cohort sampled during active COVID-19. Both conserved end residues are part of each CDR3. The order of the fields is V gene, J gene, D gene, clone size, CDR3 protein, CDR3 DNA. The D gene is left open where the match is weak. Expanded clones are given a class, and other clones once, few, many or no size at all.

TRBV7-3	TRBJ2-6	-	-	CASSLRRPASGANVLTF	TGTGCCAGCAGCTTAAGGCGGCCAGCCTCTGGGGCCAACGTCCTGACTTTC
TRBV7-9	TRBJ2-7	TRBD2	-	CASSLGAGGLSSYEQYF	TGTGCCAGCAGCTTAGGAGCGGGGGGGCTAAGCTCCTACGAGCAGTACTTC
TRBV12-5	TRBJ2-7	-	-	CASGLSFSSYEQYF	TGTGCTAGTGGTTTGAGTTTTAGCTCCTACGAGCAGTACTTC
TRBV19	TRBJ2-7	TRBD1	-	CASSMDPTGGIRDEQYF	TGTGCCAGTAGTATGGACCCGACAGGGGGCATCCGTGACGAGCAGTACTTC
TRBV30	TRBJ1-3	-	-	CAWRVTNSGNTIYF	TGTGCCTGGAGGGTGACAAACTCTGGAAACACCATATATTTT
TRBV9	TRBJ1-5	-	-	CASSVGTHQPQHF	TGTGCCAGCAGCGTCGGGACTCATCAGCCCCAGCATTTT
TRBV3-1/TRBV3-2	TRBJ2-5	-	many	CASSQGVKETQYF	TGTGCCAGCAGCCAGGGAGTTAAAGAGACCCAGTACTTC
TRBV5-4	TRBJ2-1	TRBD2	few	CASSAFGRGVNEQFF	TGTGCCAGCAGCGCTTTCGGGAGGGGCGTCAATGAGCAGTTCTTC
TRBV4-1	TRBJ2-1	-	-	CASSQSIGTSYNEQFF	TGCGCCAGCAGCCAATCCATAGGGACAAGCTACAATGAGCAGTTCTTC
TRBV2	TRBJ2-7	TRBD2	-	CASRGGYSGASYEQYF	TGTGCCAGCAGGGGGGGTTATAGCGGGGCCTCCTACGAGCAGTACTTC
TRBV19	TRBJ1-1	-	-	CASLQPGNTEAFF	TGTGCCAGCCTCCAGCCGGGAAACACTGAAGCTTTCTTT